A selection of T cell receptor beta chains follows, all from one sample in a study of T cell repertoires in cytomegalovirus infection. TCRdb ran MiXCR on the reads and lists one entry per CDR3 protein. Found here are about 160,000 distinct CDR3 sequences, 17% of them singletons; the top ten hold about 17%. The sequenced material came from CD8+ T cells from PBMCs. Source of these receptors: a human donor in good health (CMV status not recorded). Some clones in this sample may be carry-over from other donors' samples. Both conserved end residues are part of each CDR3. D genes are given only for firm matches. Where a row states a size, it is once, few, many or the class of an expanded clone; other rows omit it.

clone_size: -
cdr3_length: 15
v_call: TRBV7-9
d_call: TRBD2
j_call: TRBJ2-1
cdr3_aa: CASTAPSGSYNEQFF
cdr3_nt: TGTGCCAGCACCGCCCCTAGCGGGTCTTACAATGAGCAGTTCTTC

clone_size: -
cdr3_length: 12
v_call: TRBV7-2
d_call: -
j_call: TRBJ1-6
cdr3_aa: CASSPSGPPLHF
cdr3_nt: TGTGCCAGCAGCCCGAGTGGCCCGCCCCTCCACTTT

clone_size: few
cdr3_length: 14
v_call: TRBV20-1
d_call: -
j_call: TRBJ2-7
cdr3_aa: CSARSSLTSYEQYF
cdr3_nt: TGCAGTGCTAGGTCTAGCCTTACCTCCTACGAGCAGTACTTC

clone_size: -
cdr3_length: 14
v_call: TRBV25-1
d_call: -
j_call: TRBJ1-1
cdr3_aa: CASSGGTTGIEAFF
cdr3_nt: TGTGCCAGCAGTGGGGGGACGACAGGAATCGAAGCTTTCTTT

clone_size: -
cdr3_length: 17
v_call: TRBV7-2
d_call: TRBD2
j_call: TRBJ2-3
cdr3_aa: CASSLGLAGGSTDTQYF
cdr3_nt: TGTGCCAGCAGCTTAGGGCTAGCGGGGGGGAGCACAGATACGCAGTATTTT

clone_size: few
cdr3_length: 13
v_call: TRBV6-1
d_call: -
j_call: TRBJ1-1
cdr3_aa: CASSKVLNTEAFF
cdr3_nt: TGTGCCAGCAGTAAAGTATTAAACACTGAAGCTTTCTTT

clone_size: -
cdr3_length: 13
v_call: TRBV20-1
d_call: TRBD2
j_call: TRBJ2-7
cdr3_aa: CSALAGDSYEQYF
cdr3_nt: TGCAGTGCTCTAGCGGGGGATTCCTACGAGCAGTACTTC

clone_size: many
cdr3_length: 16
v_call: TRBV7-2
d_call: TRBD1
j_call: TRBJ2-7
cdr3_aa: CASSLWGTDRVYEQYF
cdr3_nt: TGTGCCAGCAGCTTATGGGGAACGGACAGGGTGTACGAGCAGTACTTC

clone_size: -
cdr3_length: 16
v_call: TRBV7-8
d_call: TRBD2
j_call: TRBJ2-4
cdr3_aa: CASSPSGLAEKNIQYF
cdr3_nt: TGTGCCAGCAGCCCCTCGGGACTAGCGGAAAAAAACATTCAGTACTTC

clone_size: -
cdr3_length: 14
v_call: TRBV6-2/TRBV6-3
d_call: TRBD2
j_call: TRBJ2-7
cdr3_aa: CASGLAGVAYEQYF
cdr3_nt: TGTGCCAGCGGATTAGCGGGGGTCGCCTACGAGCAGTACTTC

clone_size: few
cdr3_length: 13
v_call: TRBV28
d_call: TRBD1
j_call: TRBJ2-3
cdr3_aa: CASYRGPTDTQYF
cdr3_nt: TGTGCCAGCTACAGGGGGCCGACAGATACGCAGTATTTT

clone_size: -
cdr3_length: 16
v_call: TRBV7-9
d_call: TRBD1
j_call: TRBJ2-3
cdr3_aa: CASSSLLDRETDTQYF
cdr3_nt: TGTGCCAGCAGCTCTCTGCTGGACAGGGAAACAGATACGCAGTATTTT

clone_size: few
cdr3_length: 17
v_call: TRBV7-2
d_call: TRBD2
j_call: TRBJ2-1
cdr3_aa: CASSLKKRGALLDEQFF
cdr3_nt: TGTGCCAGCAGCCTAAAGAAGCGGGGGGCCCTTTTGGATGAGCAGTTCTTC

clone_size: few
cdr3_length: 17
v_call: TRBV10-3
d_call: TRBD1
j_call: TRBJ2-6
cdr3_aa: CAISEPGQGSGANVLTF
cdr3_nt: TGTGCCATCAGTGAGCCGGGACAGGGGAGTGGGGCCAACGTCCTGACTTTC

clone_size: -
cdr3_length: 13
v_call: TRBV20-1
d_call: -
j_call: TRBJ2-7
cdr3_aa: CSATPGRLYEQYF
cdr3_nt: TGCAGTGCCACTCCGGGAAGACTCTACGAGCAGTACTTC

clone_size: -
cdr3_length: 13
v_call: TRBV30
d_call: -
j_call: TRBJ2-1
cdr3_aa: CAWSVGARDEQFF
cdr3_nt: TGTGCCTGGAGTGTTGGGGCGAGGGATGAGCAGTTCTTC

clone_size: -
cdr3_length: 14
v_call: TRBV28
d_call: -
j_call: TRBJ2-5
cdr3_aa: CASSFLGSGETQYF
cdr3_nt: TGTGCCAGCAGTTTTCTGGGTAGCGGAGAGACCCAGTACTTC

clone_size: few
cdr3_length: 15
v_call: TRBV30
d_call: -
j_call: TRBJ1-1
cdr3_aa: CAWRKGRETNTEAFF
cdr3_nt: TGTGCCTGGAGGAAGGGACGGGAAACGAACACTGAAGCTTTCTTT

clone_size: many
cdr3_length: 17
v_call: TRBV7-2
d_call: -
j_call: TRBJ1-4
cdr3_aa: CASSLGEYRDANEKLFF
cdr3_nt: TGTGCCAGCAGCTTAGGGGAATACAGGGACGCTAATGAAAAACTGTTTTTT

clone_size: -
cdr3_length: 14
v_call: TRBV6-8
d_call: -
j_call: TRBJ1-1
cdr3_aa: CASSSSGVVTEAFF
cdr3_nt: TGTGCCAGCAGTTCATCCGGGGTCGTCACTGAAGCTTTCTTT

clone_size: -
cdr3_length: 14
v_call: TRBV30
d_call: TRBD1
j_call: TRBJ1-1
cdr3_aa: CAWSTGTGNTEAFF
cdr3_nt: TGTGCCTGGAGTACCGGGACAGGGAACACTGAAGCTTTCTTT

clone_size: -
cdr3_length: 16
v_call: TRBV20-1
d_call: TRBD2
j_call: TRBJ2-2
cdr3_aa: CSARDPSGGHTGELFF
cdr3_nt: TGCAGTGCTAGAGATCCCAGCGGGGGGCACACCGGGGAGCTGTTTTTT

clone_size: few
cdr3_length: 12
v_call: TRBV28
d_call: -
j_call: TRBJ2-1
cdr3_aa: CASSLGLSEQFF
cdr3_nt: TGTGCCAGCAGTTTAGGTTTGAGTGAGCAGTTCTTC

clone_size: few
cdr3_length: 17
v_call: TRBV7-2
d_call: TRBD2
j_call: TRBJ2-7
cdr3_aa: CASSQLSGTSGPLEQYF
cdr3_nt: TGTGCCAGCAGCCAATTATCAGGGACTAGCGGGCCCCTCGAGCAGTACTTC

clone_size: few
cdr3_length: 11
v_call: TRBV7-9
d_call: -
j_call: TRBJ1-1
cdr3_aa: CAVVGGTEAFF
cdr3_nt: TGTGCCGTCGTGGGGGGCACTGAAGCTTTCTTT

clone_size: -
cdr3_length: 13
v_call: TRBV29-1
d_call: -
j_call: TRBJ2-7
cdr3_aa: CSVVRQDAYEQYF
cdr3_nt: TGCAGCGTTGTCAGACAGGACGCCTACGAGCAGTACTTC

clone_size: -
cdr3_length: 18
v_call: TRBV11-2
d_call: -
j_call: TRBJ2-1
cdr3_aa: CASSLVFGASSSYNEQFF
cdr3_nt: TGTGCCAGCAGCTTAGTCTTTGGCGCCTCGAGCTCCTACAATGAGCAGTTCTTC

clone_size: -
cdr3_length: 14
v_call: TRBV12-3/TRBV12-4
d_call: TRBD2
j_call: TRBJ2-5
cdr3_aa: CASNYLAGQETQYF
cdr3_nt: TGTGCCAGCAACTATCTAGCGGGACAAGAGACCCAGTACTTC

clone_size: few
cdr3_length: 13
v_call: TRBV7-2
d_call: -
j_call: TRBJ2-3
cdr3_aa: CASSFGGTDTQYF
cdr3_nt: TGTGCCAGCAGCTTTGGGGGGACAGATACGCAGTATTTT

clone_size: -
cdr3_length: 13
v_call: TRBV12-3/TRBV12-4
d_call: -
j_call: TRBJ1-1
cdr3_aa: CASSFSRTTEAFF
cdr3_nt: TGTGCCAGCAGTTTTTCGAGAACCACTGAAGCTTTCTTT

clone_size: -
cdr3_length: 15
v_call: TRBV7-2
d_call: TRBD2
j_call: TRBJ2-1
cdr3_aa: CASSSGLAGGREQFF
cdr3_nt: TGTGCCAGCAGCTCCGGACTAGCGGGGGGGCGTGAGCAGTTCTTC

clone_size: -
cdr3_length: 13
v_call: TRBV28
d_call: -
j_call: TRBJ2-7
cdr3_aa: CASSYSGLYEQYF
cdr3_nt: TGTGCCAGCAGTTACTCCGGGCTCTACGAGCAGTACTTC

clone_size: -
cdr3_length: 17
v_call: TRBV7-6
d_call: TRBD1
j_call: TRBJ1-1
cdr3_aa: CASSLALSDRAVTEAFF
cdr3_nt: TGTGCCAGCAGCTTAGCGCTAAGCGACAGGGCCGTCACTGAAGCTTTCTTT

clone_size: few
cdr3_length: 16
v_call: TRBV28
d_call: TRBD2
j_call: TRBJ2-1
cdr3_aa: CASSLSRGAGVDEQFF
cdr3_nt: TGTGCCAGCAGTTTAAGTAGAGGAGCGGGAGTAGATGAGCAGTTCTTC

clone_size: few
cdr3_length: 16
v_call: TRBV9
d_call: -
j_call: TRBJ1-5
cdr3_aa: CASSVGGSGGNQPQHF
cdr3_nt: TGTGCCAGCAGCGTAGGAGGGTCGGGTGGCAATCAGCCCCAGCATTTT

clone_size: -
cdr3_length: 15
v_call: TRBV7-9
d_call: -
j_call: TRBJ2-1
cdr3_aa: CASSLRAGSHNEQFF
cdr3_nt: TGTGCCAGCAGCCTCCGGGCCGGGAGCCACAATGAGCAGTTCTTC

clone_size: -
cdr3_length: 13
v_call: TRBV7-9
d_call: -
j_call: TRBJ2-5
cdr3_aa: CASRSGSEETQYF
cdr3_nt: TGTGCCAGCAGATCAGGGTCAGAAGAGACCCAGTACTTC

clone_size: -
cdr3_length: 14
v_call: TRBV11-3
d_call: TRBD2
j_call: TRBJ2-1
cdr3_aa: CASALAGGPNEQFF
cdr3_nt: TGTGCCAGCGCACTAGCGGGAGGGCCGAATGAGCAGTTCTTC

clone_size: few
cdr3_length: 18
v_call: TRBV6-5
d_call: -
j_call: TRBJ2-3
cdr3_aa: CASSYFPGLSGGTDTQYF
cdr3_nt: TGTGCCAGCAGTTACTTCCCAGGGCTAAGCGGCGGCACAGATACGCAGTATTTT

clone_size: many
cdr3_length: 12
v_call: TRBV28
d_call: -
j_call: TRBJ2-3
cdr3_aa: CASSLSGDTQYF
cdr3_nt: TGTGCCAGCAGTCTATCAGGGGATACGCAGTATTTT